The T cell receptor (beta chain) under discussion was sequenced for a study of blood T cell repertoires in COVID-19. Overall study context: Acute and convalescent COVID-19 specimens originated in the United States, Italy and Spain. T cells, B-cell-depleted T cells, or PBMCs provided the cDNA or gDNA that served as material.

This clone has only one observation. TCRdb keeps only in-frame clones here, not all; method: immunoSEQ multiplex PCR. The sample records hundreds of thousands of clones, approximately 90% being singletons. V lost 4 bases and J lost 4; bases outside the gene matches: 6. Germline CDR1 reads SGHRS; CDR2 reads YFSETQ. CDR3 length: 14 amino acids. Participant age was roughly 18 to 95 years, and participants resided in approximately 25 US areas. Symptom resolution, clearance, or two negative PCRs marked donors in Cohort 3 as recovered. This sequence joins TRBV5-1 and TRBJ2-7; 9 bases are a match to TRBD1. This TCR was sampled from a man aged 40-55 years who had recovered from COVID-19. Specimen: PBMCs or T cells enriched from blood (not recorded which). DNA of the CDR3: TGCGCCAGCAGCCCGGGACAGGGAGATTACGAGCAGTACTTC. Translated, it gives CASSPGQGDYEQYF.